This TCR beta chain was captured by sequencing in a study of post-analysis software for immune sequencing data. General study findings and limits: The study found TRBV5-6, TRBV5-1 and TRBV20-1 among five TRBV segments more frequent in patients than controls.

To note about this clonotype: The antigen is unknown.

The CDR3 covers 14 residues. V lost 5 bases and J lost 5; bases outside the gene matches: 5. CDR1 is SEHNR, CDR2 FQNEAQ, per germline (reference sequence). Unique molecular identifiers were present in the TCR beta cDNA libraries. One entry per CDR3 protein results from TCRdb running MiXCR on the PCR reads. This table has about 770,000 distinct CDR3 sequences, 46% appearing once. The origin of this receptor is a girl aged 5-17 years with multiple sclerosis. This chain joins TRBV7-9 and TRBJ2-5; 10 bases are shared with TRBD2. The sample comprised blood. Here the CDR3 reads CASSGSGRWETQYF. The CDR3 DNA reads TGTGCCAGCAGCGGTAGCGGGAGGTGGGAGACCCAGTACTTC. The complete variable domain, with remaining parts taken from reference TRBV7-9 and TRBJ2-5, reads DTGVSQNPRHKITKRGQNVTFRCDPISEHNRLYWYRQTLGQGPEFLTYFQNEAQLEKSRLLSDRFSAERPKGSFSTLEIQRTEQGDSAMYLCASSGSGRWETQYFGPGTRLLVL.